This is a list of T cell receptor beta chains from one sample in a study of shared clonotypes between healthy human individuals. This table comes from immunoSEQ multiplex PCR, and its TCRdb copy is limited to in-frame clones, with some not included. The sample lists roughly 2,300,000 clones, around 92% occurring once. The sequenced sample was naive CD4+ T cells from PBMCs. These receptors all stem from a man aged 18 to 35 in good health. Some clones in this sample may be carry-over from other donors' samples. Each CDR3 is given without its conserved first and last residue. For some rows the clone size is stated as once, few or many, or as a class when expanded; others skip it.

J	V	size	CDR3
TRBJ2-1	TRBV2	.	ASETSGRGGNEQF
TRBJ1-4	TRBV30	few	AWMREKLF
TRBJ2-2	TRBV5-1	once	ASSLPGVANTGELF
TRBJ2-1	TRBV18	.	ASSIFTGDNEQF
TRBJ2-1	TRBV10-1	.	ASSELTGDEQF
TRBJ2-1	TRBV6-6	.	AAVLAGDYNEQF
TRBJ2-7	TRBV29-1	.	SVGGRQGRNEQY
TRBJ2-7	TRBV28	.	ASGQWGQGYEQY
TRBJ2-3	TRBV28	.	ASSFVDPTDTQY
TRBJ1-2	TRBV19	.	ASRARGETPPRYGYT
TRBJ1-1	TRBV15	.	ATSRPGTVNTEAF
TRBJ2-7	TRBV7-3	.	ASSLGWDRDGDEQY
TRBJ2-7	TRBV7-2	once	ASSLSAAPYEQY
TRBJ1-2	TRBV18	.	ASSPYQGSPDNYT
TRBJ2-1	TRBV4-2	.	ASSHEAGLASDEQF
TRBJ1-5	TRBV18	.	ASSPRRGGNQPQH
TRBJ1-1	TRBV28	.	ASSFDGNTEAF
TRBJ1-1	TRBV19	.	ASSTPGQGMNTEAF
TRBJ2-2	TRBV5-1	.	ASSTGLAGTGAGELF
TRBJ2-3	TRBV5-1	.	ASRRIGGDTQY